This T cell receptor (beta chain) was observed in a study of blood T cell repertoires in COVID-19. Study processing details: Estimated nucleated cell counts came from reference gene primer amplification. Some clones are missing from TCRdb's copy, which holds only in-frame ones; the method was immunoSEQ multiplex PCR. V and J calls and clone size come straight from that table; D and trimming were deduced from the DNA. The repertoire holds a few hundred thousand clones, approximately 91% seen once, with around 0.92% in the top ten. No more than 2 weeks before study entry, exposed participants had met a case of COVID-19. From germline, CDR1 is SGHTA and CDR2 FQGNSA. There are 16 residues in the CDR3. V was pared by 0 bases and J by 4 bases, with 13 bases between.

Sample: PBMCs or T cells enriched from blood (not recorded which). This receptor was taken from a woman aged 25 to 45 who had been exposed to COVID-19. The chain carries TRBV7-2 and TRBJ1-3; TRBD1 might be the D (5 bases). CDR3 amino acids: CASSLATAGTGNTIYF. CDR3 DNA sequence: TGTGCCAGCAGCTTAGCGACGGCGGGGACCGGAAACACCATATATTTT. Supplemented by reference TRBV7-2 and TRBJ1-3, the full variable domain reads GAGVSQSPSNKVTEKGKDVELRCDPISGHTALYWYRQSLGQGLEFLIYFQGNSAPDKSGLPSDRFSAERTGGSVSTLTIQRTQQEDSAVYLCASSLATAGTGNTIYFGEGSWLTVV.